This TCR beta chain emerged from a study of blood T cell repertoires in COVID-19. Using immunoSEQ multiplex PCR, the repertoire was profiled, and TCRdb retains in-frame clones only, with some absent. The profile shows under 200,000 clones, almost 90% of them singletons. The CDR3 covers 14 residues. Germline V lookup: CDR1 MNHEY, CDR2 SVGAGI. The V end lost 0 bases, the J end lost 6 bases, and 11 bases lay between the germline ends. The clonotype comes from a young man with active or convalescent COVID-19. The chain employs TRBV6-5 and TRBJ1-1, with D possibly matching TRBD1 (5 bases). Sequences were obtained from peripheral blood. As DNA, the CDR3 is TGTGCCAGCAGTTACTCAGGGGTTAAGGCTGAAGCTTTCTTT. This encodes CASSYSGVKAEAFF.